The rows below give T cell receptor beta chains drawn from one sample of a study of blood T cell repertoires in COVID-19. The assay was immunoSEQ multiplex PCR, and TCRdb's table has in-frame clones only and misses some. This sample carries 200,000 to 300,000 clones, approximately 86% of them seen once, and the ten largest clones take 5.5% to 7.5%. Sequenced input: peripheral blood. These receptors all come from a woman aged 65 to 85 with active or convalescent COVID-19. Both conserved end residues are part of each CDR3. The D gene is left open where the match is weak. The size field is filled for only some rows; it gives once, few, many or a size class.

>TRBD2|NA|TRBV7-8|TRBJ2-3
TGTGCCAGCAGCTTAGCAACTAGCGGGGGGGTCTTTGCCCGAGATACGCAGTATTTT
CASSLATSGGVFARDTQYF
>NA|once|TRBV24-1|TRBJ1-1
TGTGCCTCCTGGACGGGCAGGGACACTGAAGCTTTCTTT
CASWTGRDTEAFF
>NA|NA|TRBV10-3|TRBJ1-2
TGTGCCATCACCCGACAGGTCGGAGCGTATGGCTACACCTTC
CAITRQVGAYGYTF
>NA|few|TRBV20-1|TRBJ2-1
TGCAGTCCGATACAGAACAATGAGCAGTTCTTC
CSPIQNNEQFF
>NA|NA|TRBV7-8|TRBJ2-7
TGTGCCAGCAACAATAGAGTCCGGGACCCCGGAGGGTACGAGCAGTACTTC
CASNNRVRDPGGYEQYF
>TRBD2|NA|TRBV10-1|TRBJ2-3
TGCGCCAGCAGTGTGGCCGGGGGGGGCACAGATACGCAGTATTTT
CASSVAGGGTDTQYF
>TRBD1|NA|TRBV5-1|TRBJ1-6
TGCGCCAGCTCAAGGGAGACAGGGGGCAATTCACCCCTCCACTTT
CASSRETGGNSPLHF
>TRBD2|NA|TRBV9|TRBJ2-5
TGTGCCAGCACAGGACTAGAAGAAGGGACCCAGTACTTC
CASTGLEEGTQYF
>NA|NA|TRBV5-1|TRBJ2-1
TGCGCCAGCAGCTTGGCCGGGGGTAATGAGCAGTTCTTC
CASSLAGGNEQFF
>NA|NA|TRBV2|TRBJ2-1
TGTGCCAGCAGCAACTATGAGCAGTTCTTC
CASSNYEQFF
>NA|NA|TRBV7-6|TRBJ1-1
TGTGCCAGCAGCAGCGACAGTAACACTGAAGCTTTCTTT
CASSSDSNTEAFF
>TRBD1|NA|TRBV19|TRBJ1-2
TGTGCCAGTAGTAGGGGACAGAGGAGGGATGGCTACACCTTC
CASSRGQRRDGYTF
>TRBD1|NA|TRBV5-4|TRBJ2-7
TGTGCCAGCAGCTCAACAGGGGGCTTACCCTACGAGCAGTACTTC
CASSSTGGLPYEQYF
>NA|NA|TRBV6-5|TRBJ2-3
TGTGCCAGCAGTCCGGAGGTCGGCACGCAGTATTTT
CASSPEVGTQYF
>TRBD1|NA|TRBV19|TRBJ1-5
TGTGCCAGTAGTATCGGTCGGGGAATGGGACAGGTTTACCAGCCCCAGCATTTT
CASSIGRGMGQVYQPQHF
>TRBD1|NA|TRBV6-5|TRBJ2-4
TGTGCCAGCTCTACCGGGACAGGGAAAAACATTCAGTACTTC
CASSTGTGKNIQYF
>NA|NA|TRBV18|TRBJ2-7
TGTGCCAGCTCACGGGCAGGGTTTTCCTACGAGCAGTACTTC
CASSRAGFSYEQYF
>NA|NA|TRBV7-9|TRBJ2-1
TGTGCCAGCAGCCCAGGGAATGAGCAGTTCTTC
CASSPGNEQFF
>NA|NA|TRBV6-5|TRBJ1-1
TGTGCCAGCAGCCTAAGGACACCTTCAATCGGGGAAGCTTTCTTT
CASSLRTPSIGEAFF
>TRBD2|NA|TRBV15|TRBJ2-7
TGTGCCACCACCTCGGGAAGCGGGGCCTACGAGCAGTACTTC
CATTSGSGAYEQYF
>NA|few|TRBV5-1|TRBJ1-1
TGCGCCAGCAGCTTGAGTGGGACTACGAGGACTGAAGCTTTCTTT
CASSLSGTTRTEAFF
>NA|NA|TRBV6-5|TRBJ1-2
TGTGCCAGCAGTTTTCAGGGCTCTGGCTACACCTTC
CASSFQGSGYTF
>TRBD2|NA|TRBV10-3|TRBJ2-2
TGTGCCATCAGACTAGCGGGGACCGGGGAGCTGTTTTTT
CAIRLAGTGELFF
>NA|NA|TRBV7-9|TRBJ1-3
TGTGCCAGCAGCCTCTTGGGCCCCATATATTTT
CASSLLGPIYF
>TRBD1|NA|TRBV29-1|TRBJ1-2
TGCAGCGTTGAAGTCCCCGGACAGGGGGCACTAGCTAACTATGGCTACACCTTC
CSVEVPGQGALANYGYTF
>NA|NA|TRBV25-1|TRBJ1-2
TGTGCCAGCAGTGAACAATCCGTGGGGGCCGCCCCTTACTATGGCTACACCTTC
CASSEQSVGAAPYYGYTF
>NA|NA|TRBV10-3|TRBJ2-7
TGTGCCGCCAAAGGACAGGAGGGCTACGAGCAGTACTTC
CAAKGQEGYEQYF
>NA|NA|TRBV12-5|TRBJ2-3
TGTGCTAGTGGTTTGGAAAGGGGAGGAACCAGGCGAACAGATACGCAGTATTTT
CASGLERGGTRRTDTQYF
>TRBD1|once|TRBV5-4|TRBJ1-2
TGTGCCAGCAGCCCCCCCCAGGGGGCGAGAGGCTACACCTTC
CASSPPQGARGYTF
>TRBD1|NA|TRBV10-3|TRBJ2-4
TGTGCCATCGGGGGACCGGGACAGGGGTCTCAGTACTTC
CAIGGPGQGSQYF
>NA|NA|TRBV7-6|TRBJ1-2
TGTGCCAGCAGCGCCACACCCAGGGGCTACACCTTC
CASSATPRGYTF
>NA|NA|TRBV27|TRBJ2-3
TGTGCCAGCAGTTTACAATGGCGGGCCGCTAGCACAGATACGCAGTATTTT
CASSLQWRAASTDTQYF
>NA|few|TRBV7-2|TRBJ1-2
TGTGCCAGCAGCCCGAACTTACAGGGTTATGGCTACACCTTC
CASSPNLQGYGYTF
>TRBD2|NA|TRBV10-3|TRBJ2-2
TGTGCCATCAGTGCCTTGGGACTAGCGGGGACCTCGAACACCGGGGAGCTGTTTTTT
CAISALGLAGTSNTGELFF
>NA|NA|TRBV7-2|TRBJ2-1
TGTGCCAGCAGCTCATACCCGAGCTCCTACAATGAGCAGTTCTTC
CASSSYPSSYNEQFF
>NA|NA|TRBV15|TRBJ2-2
TGTGCCACCAGCAGAGATCAAGAGTACACCGGGGAGCTGTTTTTT
CATSRDQEYTGELFF
>NA|NA|TRBV7-2|TRBJ2-5
TGTGCCAGCAGCTTAGCCGAGTTTGAGACCCAGTACTTC
CASSLAEFETQYF
>NA|NA|TRBV7-2|TRBJ2-2
TGTGCCAGCAGCCCCCAGAACACCGGGGAGCTGTTTTTT
CASSPQNTGELFF
>TRBD1|NA|TRBV10-2|TRBJ1-2
TGCGCCAGCAGTGTAGAGGACAGGGATATTATCTATGGCTACACCTTC
CASSVEDRDIIYGYTF
>NA|NA|TRBV20-1|TRBJ1-4
TGCAGTGCTAGGGGCACTGAAAAACTGTTTTTT
CSARGTEKLFF
>NA|NA|TRBV4-3|TRBJ1-1
TGCGCCAGCAGCCAAGATCTTCGTCGGACTGAAGCTTTCTTT
CASSQDLRRTEAFF
>TRBD2|NA|TRBV11-2|TRBJ2-7
TGTGCCAGCAGCCCGATGACTAGCTCCCACGAGCAGTACTTC
CASSPMTSSHEQYF
>TRBD2|few|TRBV9|TRBJ2-5
TGTGCCAGCAGCGTAGGGGCTTCGACTCCGGGACTAGCGGGGCGCTGGGAGACCCAGTACTTC
CASSVGASTPGLAGRWETQYF
>TRBD1|once|TRBV13|TRBJ2-2
TGTGCCAGCAGCTTACGAAAGGGACAGGGAACCGGGGAGCTGTTTTTT
CASSLRKGQGTGELFF
>NA|few|TRBV23-1|TRBJ2-7
TGCGCCAGCAGTCAATGGTTATCAGGGAACGAGCAGTACTTC
CASSQWLSGNEQYF
>TRBD2|NA|TRBV6-5|TRBJ2-3
TGTGCCAGCAGTTCGGGGGGGCTGACAGATACGCAGTATTTT
CASSSGGLTDTQYF
>NA|few|TRBV18|TRBJ1-6
TGTGCCAGCTCCCCGAGTTGGGCAGCACAACTCAATAATTCACCCCTCCACTTT
CASSPSWAAQLNNSPLHF